This is a list of T cell receptor beta chains from one sample in a study of T-cell memory formation after mild COVID-19. TCRdb used MiXCR to reprocess the 5' RACE reads, holding one entry per CDR3 protein. The sample has 400,000 or so distinct CDR3 sequences; 20% are singletons. Sequenced input: PBMCs or a T cell subset sorted from them (not recorded which). Every receptor here comes from an adult woman who had mild COVID-19 (a few samples of this study predate the infection). Cell type and time point are not known. Each CDR3 is given with its conserved first and last residue. The D gene is left open where the match is weak. Size tells how often a clone was seen (once, few, many) or the class of an expanded clone, and some rows leave it out.

size: .
D: TRBD1
V: TRBV12-3/TRBV12-4
J: TRBJ2-7
CDR3: CASSGLDRGDEQYF
DNA: TGTGCCAGCAGTGGCCTGGACAGGGGTGACGAGCAGTACTTC

size: .
D: .
V: TRBV7-3
J: TRBJ1-6
CDR3: CASSGGAGSPLHF
DNA: TGTGCCAGCAGTGGAGGGGCTGGTTCACCCCTCCACTTT

size: .
D: .
V: TRBV30
J: TRBJ2-2
CDR3: CAWSVRGAGELFF
DNA: TGTGCCTGGAGTGTGAGAGGGGCCGGGGAGCTGTTTTTT

size: few
D: .
V: TRBV18
J: TRBJ2-1
CDR3: CASSRDGSSYNEQFF
DNA: TGTGCCAGCTCACGGGATGGATCGAGTTACAATGAGCAGTTCTTC

size: .
D: .
V: TRBV30
J: TRBJ1-6
CDR3: CAWRPQGFSPLHF
DNA: TGTGCCTGGAGACCGCAGGGTTTTTCACCCCTCCACTTT

size: few
D: TRBD2
V: TRBV7-6
J: TRBJ2-3
CDR3: CASSPIAGGPSTDTQYF
DNA: TGTGCCAGCAGCCCCATAGCGGGGGGGCCTTCGACAGATACGCAGTATTTT

size: few
D: TRBD1
V: TRBV7-2
J: TRBJ1-1
CDR3: CASSLAGTGDTEAFF
DNA: TGTGCCAGCAGCTTGGCCGGGACAGGGGACACTGAAGCTTTCTTT

size: few
D: .
V: TRBV9
J: TRBJ2-5
CDR3: CASSDLGGTGETQYF
DNA: TGTGCCAGCAGCGACTTAGGAGGGACGGGCGAGACCCAGTACTTC

size: few
D: TRBD1
V: TRBV5-1
J: TRBJ1-2
CDR3: CASSSSAGGNYGYTF
DNA: TGCGCCAGCAGCTCCTCGGCAGGGGGCAACTATGGCTACACCTTC

size: few
D: TRBD1
V: TRBV5-1
J: TRBJ2-7
CDR3: CASSTSPLRDRLRYEQYF
DNA: TGCGCCAGCAGCACATCACCCCTCCGGGACAGGTTGAGGTACGAGCAGTACTTC

size: .
D: TRBD1
V: TRBV9
J: TRBJ2-3
CDR3: CATGTGGADTQYF
DNA: TGTGCCACCGGGACAGGGGGCGCAGATACGCAGTATTTT

size: many
D: .
V: TRBV6-5
J: TRBJ2-5
CDR3: CASSTREETQYF
DNA: TGTGCCAGCAGCACTAGGGAAGAGACCCAGTACTTC

size: .
D: TRBD2
V: TRBV5-1
J: TRBJ2-1
CDR3: CASSFPGLAGANNEQFF
DNA: TGCGCCAGCAGCTTTCCGGGACTAGCGGGGGCCAACAATGAGCAGTTCTTC

size: few
D: .
V: TRBV2
J: TRBJ1-1
CDR3: CASIPTVRGNTEAFF
DNA: TGTGCCAGCATCCCGACGGTCAGGGGAAACACTGAAGCTTTCTTT

size: .
D: .
V: TRBV3-1
J: TRBJ1-6
CDR3: CASSPSRRNSPLHF
DNA: TGTGCCAGCAGCCCGTCCCGACGTAATTCACCCCTCCACTTT

size: few
D: .
V: TRBV11-3
J: TRBJ2-6
CDR3: CASSYLPPGRPRSMAGANVLTF
DNA: TGTGCCAGCAGCTACTTACCCCCGGGACGCCCCCGGTCGATGGCTGGGGCCAACGTCCTGACTTTC

size: few
D: TRBD2
V: TRBV11-3
J: TRBJ2-1
CDR3: CASSPAGLPSEGFF
DNA: TGTGCCAGCAGCCCCGCGGGACTACCCTCGGAGGGGTTCTTC

size: .
D: .
V: TRBV7-2
J: TRBJ2-3
CDR3: CASSQGSYTQYF
DNA: TGTGCCAGCAGCCAAGGGTCCTATACGCAGTATTTT